This T cell receptor (beta chain) was profiled in a study of PD-1 blockade in classical Hodgkin lymphoma. Study-level points and caveats: Whereas CD4+ TCR diversity had risen significantly by C4D1, CD8+ TCR diversity had not. Exclusion was applied to patients who started nivolumab under 1 year after ASCT. Reports indicated that newly diagnosed patients had lower baseline TCR diversity than healthy donors did.

Here immunoSEQ multiplex PCR was the method, and the copy in TCRdb shows in-frame clones only, minus some. Counted here are approximately 90,000 clones, 83% occurring once; the ten biggest clones make up 15% to 20%. Time point meaning: cycle 4 day 1 (C4D1), after more than five weeks of nivolumab. After autologous stem cell transplantation all patients relapsed, and prior brentuximab vedotin exposure differed between cohorts. This clone was seen a few times. The target antigen is unknown. Trimming removed 0 bases at V and 8 bases at J, with 5 bases between. The CDR3 is 11 residues long. CDR1 and CDR2 from the germline V gene are GTSNPN and SVGIG (reference sequence).

J is TRBJ1-3 and V is TRBV30; D is uncertain. This sequence originates from a human donor with classical Hodgkin lymphoma. The specimen comprised peripheral blood mononuclear cells (PBMCs), sampled before the fourth cycle of nivolumab. The CDR3 spells CAWSVLDTIYF. The CDR3 bases are TGTGCCTGGAGTGTACTGGACACCATATATTTT.